The T cell receptor beta chain under discussion was sequenced for a study of T cell clonality in common variable immunodeficiency. This clone was seen repeatedly, ten times or more. The read ends 3 residues before the CDR3 terminus; that terminus is restored from the germline J gene. The germline V gene encodes CDR1 SGHTA and CDR2 FQGTGA. Trimming took 6 bases from V and 1 from J; bases not matched to a gene: 4. The length of the CDR3 is 15 residues. Data came from immunoSEQ multiplex PCR; TCRdb stores just in-frame clones and leaves some out. This sample carries approximately 52,000 clones, none of them present only once.

The sequence was collected from a person aged 18 to 75 in good health. The chain couples TRBV7-3 to TRBJ2-3; 10 positions agree with TRBD2. The sample was peripheral blood mononuclear cells. The CDR3: CASSSTSGGTDTQYF. The part of the CDR3 DNA that was read is TGTGCCAGCAGTTCCACTAGCGGGGGCACAGATACG.